One sample yielded the 8 T cell receptor beta chains listed below, sequenced in a study of cytomegalovirus exposure and HLA in healthy donors. PCR employed 60 Vbeta and 13 Jbeta primers. TCRdb keeps only in-frame clones here, not all; method: immunoSEQ multiplex PCR. Of 100,000 to 150,000 clones listed, approximately 83% are singletons. Sample: PBMCs. The receptors come from a woman between 40 and 55 years old in good health and CMV-seropositive.

About this clone itself: The junction departs from germline at one end; a sequencing error may be responsible. The chain uses TRBV9 and TRBJ2-3; 8 positions match TRBD1. The CDR3 has 17 residues. Germline V CDR1 and CDR2: SGDLS, YYNGEE. The CDR3 sequence is CASSRQGTNPSTDTRYF. The CDR3 DNA reads as TGTGCCAGCAGCAGACAGGGGACAAACCCGAGCACAGATACGCGGTATTTT.

V and J are TRBV6-4 and TRBJ2-2; 7 bases are a match to TRBD1. After removal of 6 bases from V and 9 bases from J, the junction contained 10 bases not matched to a gene. Looked up from germline, CDR1 is MRHNA and CDR2 is SNTAGT. This CDR3 spans 14 amino acids. The CDR3 region has the DNA TGTGCCAGCAGCGTGACAGGGACGGGCCGGGAGCTGTTTTTT. Its protein is CASSVTGTGRELFF.

This sequence joins TRBV7-9 and TRBJ2-2, with TRBD1 matching 9 bases. Looked up from germline, CDR1 is SEHNR and CDR2 is FQNEAQ (reference sequence). The CDR3 has 15 residues. With V trimmed by 5 bases and J by 6 bases, 7 bases remained unmatched. CDR3 nucleotide sequence: TGTGCCAGCAGCCCACAGGGGGCTGGTTCCGGGGAGCTGTTTTTT. It is translated as CASSPQGAGSGELFF.

The rearrangement joins TRBV7-3 to TRBJ2-1; a possible D gene is TRBD2 (5 bases). Germline V lookup: CDR1 SGHTA, CDR2 FQGTGA. Trimming cost V 2 bases and J 1 base, with 12 bases left between them. CDR3 length: 16 residues. In DNA, the CDR3 is TGTGCCAGCAGCTTATTTTCAGGAGGTTCCTACAATGAGCAGTTCTTC. Protein product: CASSLFSGGSYNEQFF.

The J gene is TRBJ2-1, the V gene TRBV27, with TRBD2 matching 7 bases. The CDR3 has 11 amino acids. Germline V lookup: CDR1 MNHEY, CDR2 SMNVEV (reference sequence). The V and J ends lost 10 bases and 8 bases, in that order; junction bases with no gene match: 5. The CDR3 protein is CAILSGDEQFF. The CDR3 bases are TGTGCCATCTTAAGCGGGGATGAGCAGTTCTTC.

The chain joins TRBV10-1 to TRBJ2-5; D call uncertain. The CDR3 is made up of 13 amino acids. Trimming took 6 bases from V and 10 from J, leaving 18 bases between them. CDR1 is WNHNN, CDR2 SYGVQD, per germline (reference sequence). The CDR3 DNA follows: TGCGCCAGCAGCTCCTACCACGGTGATGTCCAGTACTTC. The encoded protein is CASSSYHGDVQYF.

The chain links TRBV25-1 to TRBJ2-6, with 10 bases aligning to TRBD2. Trimming removed 4 bases from V and 0 bases from J; junction bases left unmatched: 6. The CDR3 is 18 residues long. Germline-derived CDR1 and CDR2 are MGHDK and SYGVNS. CDR3 region: CASSAASGSHSGANVLTF. CDR3 nucleotides: TGTGCCAGCAGTGCGGCTAGCGGGAGTCACTCTGGGGCCAACGTCCTGACTTTC.

CDR3 DNA: TGTGCCAGCAGTGAAAGGACAGGGGTTAATGAAAAACTGTTTTTT. It specifies CASSERTGVNEKLFF. The V call is TRBV2, the J call TRBJ1-4, with 9 bases that match TRBD1. Germline V CDR1 and CDR2: SNHLY, FYNNEI. Trimming took 2 bases from V and 4 from J; bases not matched to a gene: 2. CDR3 size: 15 residues.